This is a list of T cell receptor beta chains from one sample in a study of T cells in Graves' hyperthyroidism and ophthalmopathy. One entry per CDR3 protein, called by TCRdb with MiXCR from the multiplex PCR reads. The repertoire holds roughly 570,000 distinct CDR3 sequences, with 40% to 55% as singletons. Sequencing input: peripheral blood or thyroid tissue (not recorded which). These receptors were obtained from a woman aged 18-30 years with Graves' hyperthyroidism. CDR3s include the opening cysteine and the closing phenylalanine or tryptophan. D genes are given only for firm matches. Clone size is not always given. Where it is, it says once, few, many or a class for expanded clones.

abundance,j_gene,d_gene,v_gene,CDR3aa,CDR3nt
-,TRBJ2-5,TRBD2,TRBV19,CASSQRGLAGTQYF,TGTGCCAGCAGCCAGCGGGGCCTGGCCGGGACCCAGTACTTC
-,TRBJ2-3,TRBD2,TRBV20-1,CSASNLAGGPVSTDTQYF,TGCAGTGCTAGTAACCTAGCGGGAGGCCCCGTAAGCACAGATACGCAGTATTTT
-,TRBJ1-6,-,TRBV9,CASSAREASPLHF,TGTGCCAGCAGCGCGCGGGAGGCTTCACCCCTCCACTTT
-,TRBJ2-5,-,TRBV24-1,CATNRGAAESKTTQYF,TGTGCCACCAACCGTGGAGCGGCAGAATCCAAGACGACCCAGTACTTC
many,TRBJ2-6,TRBD1,TRBV7-9,CASSSQRDRVRGANVLTF,TGTGCCAGCAGCTCCCAACGGGACAGGGTTCGAGGGGCCAACGTCCTGACTTTC
once,TRBJ1-5,-,TRBV2,CASSESGRGTGEPQHF,TGTGCCAGCAGTGAAAGCGGGAGGGGTACCGGGGAGCCCCAGCATTTT
many,TRBJ1-5,-,TRBV5-6,CASSLGLTSGQPQHF,TGTGCCAGCAGCTTGGGACTTACAAGCGGGCAGCCCCAGCATTTT
-,TRBJ1-4,-,TRBV5-1,CASSPGPPRTGPNEKLFF,TGCGCCAGCAGCCCGGGACCCCCGAGGACGGGGCCGAATGAAAAACTGTTTTTT
many,TRBJ1-1,TRBD1,TRBV7-9,CASFATGSWNTEAFF,TGTGCCAGCTTTGCGACAGGGTCTTGGAACACTGAAGCTTTCTTT
many,TRBJ2-6,TRBD2,TRBV11-2,CASSRPGTRMTGANVLTF,TGTGCCAGCAGCAGGCCCGGGACTAGGATGACTGGGGCCAACGTCCTGACTTTC
-,TRBJ1-2,TRBD1,TRBV7-2,CASSDRQGVYYGYTF,TGTGCCAGCAGCGATCGACAGGGTGTTTACTATGGCTACACCTTC
-,TRBJ2-1,-,TRBV5-1,CASSLGLAYNEQFF,TGCGCCAGCAGCTTGGGGTTAGCCTACAATGAGCAGTTCTTC
-,TRBJ2-3,-,TRBV2,CASIGVGATSTDTQYF,TGTGCCAGCATCGGGGTCGGGGCGACTAGCACAGATACGCAGTATTTT
-,TRBJ2-2,-,TRBV6-5,CASSSIFLGVRELFF,TGTGCCAGCAGTTCTATCTTTTTAGGGGTCCGGGAGCTGTTTTTT
many,TRBJ1-1,TRBD1,TRBV7-2,CASSLRQGRTEAFF,TGTGCCAGCAGCTTGAGACAGGGACGGACTGAAGCTTTCTTT
-,TRBJ2-7,-,TRBV27,CASQVDYSALYEQYF,TGTGCCAGCCAAGTGGACTACTCCGCTCTCTACGAGCAGTACTTC
many,TRBJ2-6,-,TRBV7-6,CASSLEAGSSGANVLTF,TGTGCCAGCAGCTTAGAGGCAGGTTCCTCTGGGGCCAACGTCCTGACTTTC
many,TRBJ2-7,TRBD2,TRBV4-1,CASSLPSGSEQYF,TGTGCCAGCAGCTTACCTAGCGGGAGCGAGCAGTACTTC
-,TRBJ2-7,-,TRBV25-1,CASSEYGRYEQYF,TGTGCCAGCAGTGAATACGGGCGTTACGAGCAGTACTTC